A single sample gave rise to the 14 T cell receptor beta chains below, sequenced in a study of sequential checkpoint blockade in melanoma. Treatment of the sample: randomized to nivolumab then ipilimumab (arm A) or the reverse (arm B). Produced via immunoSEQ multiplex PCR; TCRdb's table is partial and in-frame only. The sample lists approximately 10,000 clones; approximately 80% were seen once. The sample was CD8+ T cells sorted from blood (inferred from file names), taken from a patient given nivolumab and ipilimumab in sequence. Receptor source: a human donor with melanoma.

CDR3 bases: TGTGCCAGCAGCGCTAGTCAGGGGGCGAACACCGGGGAGCTGTTTTTT. Translating gives CASSASQGANTGELFF. V and J are TRBV9 and TRBJ2-2, with 7 positions matching TRBD1. The CDR3 is made up of 16 amino acids. Germline V gene sequence: CDR1 SGDLS, CDR2 YYNGEE. Unmatched junction bases numbered 5, after V lost 3 bases and J lost 0 bases.

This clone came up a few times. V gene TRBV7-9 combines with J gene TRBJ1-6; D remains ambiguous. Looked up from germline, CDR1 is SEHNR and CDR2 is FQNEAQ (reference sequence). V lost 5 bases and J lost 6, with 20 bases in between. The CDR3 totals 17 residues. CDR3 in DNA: TGTGCCAGCAGCCAAGATTTTCAGGAAATGGCTAATTCACCCCTCCACTTT. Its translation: CASSQDFQEMANSPLHF. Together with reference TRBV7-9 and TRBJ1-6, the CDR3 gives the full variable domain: DTGVSQNPRHKITKRGQNVTFRCDPISEHNRLYWYRQTLGQGPEFLTYFQNEAQLEKSRLLSDRFSAERPKGSFSTLEIQRTEQGDSAMYLCASSQDFQEMANSPLHFGNGTRLTVT.

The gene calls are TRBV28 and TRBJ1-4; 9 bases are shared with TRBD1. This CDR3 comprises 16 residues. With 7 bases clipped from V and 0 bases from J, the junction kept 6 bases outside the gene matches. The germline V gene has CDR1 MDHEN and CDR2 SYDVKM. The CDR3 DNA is TGTGCCAGCACCTTGGACAGGGGACCAACTAATGAAAAACTGTTTTTT. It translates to CASTLDRGPTNEKLFF.

This chain's CDR3 is CASSSLLGQGAFYEQYF. The DNA for the CDR3 is TGTGCCAGCAGTTCACTCCTCGGACAGGGGGCATTCTACGAGCAGTACTTC. The chain joins TRBV27 to TRBJ2-7, with 11 bases fitting TRBD1. V was pared by 4 bases and J by 3 bases, with 11 bases of the junction left unmatched. The CDR3 consists of 17 residues. The V gene's germline CDR1 is MNHEY and CDR2 SMNVEV (reference sequence).

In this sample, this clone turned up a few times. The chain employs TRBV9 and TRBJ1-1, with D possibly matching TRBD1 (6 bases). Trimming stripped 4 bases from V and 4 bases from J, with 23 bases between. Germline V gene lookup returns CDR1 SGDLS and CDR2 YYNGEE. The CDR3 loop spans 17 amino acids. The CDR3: CASSYSTITGMGTEAFF. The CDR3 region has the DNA TGTGCCAGCAGCTACTCGACTATAACAGGGATGGGCACTGAAGCTTTCTTT.

The CDR3 DNA reads TGCGCCAGCAGCCCCCGGACAGGGCCCTACGAGCAGTACTTC. Amino acids: CASSPRTGPYEQYF. The chain carries TRBV4-3 and TRBJ2-7, with TRBD1 matching over 8 bases. The V gene's germline CDR1 is LGHNA and CDR2 YSLEER. With 4 bases clipped from V and 2 bases from J, the junction kept 4 bases outside the gene matches. CDR3 size: 14 residues.

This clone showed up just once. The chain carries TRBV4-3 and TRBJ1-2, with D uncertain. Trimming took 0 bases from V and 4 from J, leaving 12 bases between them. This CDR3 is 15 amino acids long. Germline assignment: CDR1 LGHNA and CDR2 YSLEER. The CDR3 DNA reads TGCGCCAGCAGCCAAGATGAGGTCACTATCTATGGCTACACCTTC. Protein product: CASSQDEVTIYGYTF.

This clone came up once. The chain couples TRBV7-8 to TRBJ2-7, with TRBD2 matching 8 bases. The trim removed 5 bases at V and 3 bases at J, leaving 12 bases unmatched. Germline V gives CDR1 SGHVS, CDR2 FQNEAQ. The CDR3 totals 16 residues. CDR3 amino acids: CASSLRSGGPLYEQYF. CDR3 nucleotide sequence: TGTGCCAGCAGCCTCCGCAGCGGGGGTCCCCTCTACGAGCAGTACTTC. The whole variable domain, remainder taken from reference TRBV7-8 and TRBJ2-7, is GAGVSQSPRYKVAKRGQDVALRCDPISGHVSLFWYQQALGQGPEFLTYFQNEAQLDKSGLPSDRFFAERPEGSVSTLKIQRTQQEDSAVYLCASSLRSGGPLYEQYFGPGTRLTVT.

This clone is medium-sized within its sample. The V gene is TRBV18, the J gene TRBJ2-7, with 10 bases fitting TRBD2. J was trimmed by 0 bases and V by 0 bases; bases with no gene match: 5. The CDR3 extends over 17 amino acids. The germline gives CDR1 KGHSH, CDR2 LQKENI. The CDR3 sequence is CASSPPSGGIHSYEQYF. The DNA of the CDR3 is TGTGCCAGCTCACCACCTAGCGGGGGGATCCACTCCTACGAGCAGTACTTC.

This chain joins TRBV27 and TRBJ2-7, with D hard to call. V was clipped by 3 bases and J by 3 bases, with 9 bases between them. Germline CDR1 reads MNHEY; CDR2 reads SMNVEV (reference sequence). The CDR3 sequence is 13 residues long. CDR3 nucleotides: TGTGCCAGCAGTTTTCCCCCGTTCTACGAGCAGTACTTC. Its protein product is CASSFPPFYEQYF.

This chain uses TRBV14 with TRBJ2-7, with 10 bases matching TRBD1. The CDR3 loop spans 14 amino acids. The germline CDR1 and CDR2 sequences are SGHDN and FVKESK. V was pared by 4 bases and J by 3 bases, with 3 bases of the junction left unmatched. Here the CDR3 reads CASSLRDRGYEQYF. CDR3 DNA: TGTGCCAGCAGCCTCCGGGACAGGGGCTACGAGCAGTACTTC.

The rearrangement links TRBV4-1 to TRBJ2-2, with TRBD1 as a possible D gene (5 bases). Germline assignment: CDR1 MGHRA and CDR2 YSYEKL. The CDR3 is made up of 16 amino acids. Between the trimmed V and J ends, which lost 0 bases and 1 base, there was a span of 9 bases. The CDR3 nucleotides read TGCGCCAGCAGCCAAGATTCCAGGGAGAACACCGGGGAGCTGTTTTTT. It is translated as CASSQDSRENTGELFF.

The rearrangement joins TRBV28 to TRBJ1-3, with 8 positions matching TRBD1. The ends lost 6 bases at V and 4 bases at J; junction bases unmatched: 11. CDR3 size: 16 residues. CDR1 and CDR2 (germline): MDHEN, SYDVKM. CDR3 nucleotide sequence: TGTGCCAGCAGCAGGGGACAGGCTGAATTGGGAAACACCATATATTTT. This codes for CASSRGQAELGNTIYF.

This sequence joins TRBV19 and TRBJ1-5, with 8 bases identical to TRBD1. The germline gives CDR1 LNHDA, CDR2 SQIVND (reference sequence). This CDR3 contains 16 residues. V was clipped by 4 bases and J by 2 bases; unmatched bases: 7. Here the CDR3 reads CASSTRTGNGNQPQHF. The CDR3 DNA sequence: TGTGCCAGTAGTACGAGGACAGGGAACGGCAATCAGCCCCAGCATTTT. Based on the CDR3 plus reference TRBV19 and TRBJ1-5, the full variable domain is DGGITQSPKYLFRKEGQNVTLSCEQNLNHDAMYWYRQDPGQGLRLIYYSQIVNDFQKGDIAEGYSVSREKKESFPLTVTSAQKNPTAFYLCASSTRTGNGNQPQHFGDGTRLSIL.